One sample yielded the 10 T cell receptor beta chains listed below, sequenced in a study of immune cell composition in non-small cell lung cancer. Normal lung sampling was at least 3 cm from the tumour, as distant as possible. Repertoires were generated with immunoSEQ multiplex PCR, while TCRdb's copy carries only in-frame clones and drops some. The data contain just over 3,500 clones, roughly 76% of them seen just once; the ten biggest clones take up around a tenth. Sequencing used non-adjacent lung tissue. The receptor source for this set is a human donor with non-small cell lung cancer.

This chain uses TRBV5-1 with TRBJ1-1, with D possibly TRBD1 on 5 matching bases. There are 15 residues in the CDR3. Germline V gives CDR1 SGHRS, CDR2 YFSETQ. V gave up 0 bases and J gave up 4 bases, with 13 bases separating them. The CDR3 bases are TGCGCCAGCAGCTTGGAGGACAACTGGGGCACTGAAGCTTTCTTT. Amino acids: CASSLEDNWGTEAFF.

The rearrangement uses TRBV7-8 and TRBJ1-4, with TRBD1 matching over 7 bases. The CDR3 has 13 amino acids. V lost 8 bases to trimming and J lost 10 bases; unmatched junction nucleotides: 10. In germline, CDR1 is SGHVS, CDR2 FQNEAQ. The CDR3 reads CASSDRVVRKLFF. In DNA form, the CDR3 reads TGTGCCAGCTCCGACAGGGTAGTCCGAAAACTGTTTTTT.

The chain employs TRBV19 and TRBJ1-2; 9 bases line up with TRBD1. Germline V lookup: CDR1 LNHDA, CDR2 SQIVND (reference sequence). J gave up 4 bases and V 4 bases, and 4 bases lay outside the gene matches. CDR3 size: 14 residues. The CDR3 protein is CASSTTGGGYGYTF. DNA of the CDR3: TGTGCCAGTAGTACCACAGGGGGCGGCTATGGCTACACCTTC.

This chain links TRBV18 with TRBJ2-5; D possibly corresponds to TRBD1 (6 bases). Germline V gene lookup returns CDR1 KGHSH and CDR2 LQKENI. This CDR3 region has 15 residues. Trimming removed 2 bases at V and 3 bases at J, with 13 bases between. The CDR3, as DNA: TGTGCCAGCTCACCAGTTTGGGACATAAAAGAGACCCAGTACTTC. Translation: CASSPVWDIKETQYF. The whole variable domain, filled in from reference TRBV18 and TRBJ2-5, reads NAGVMQNPRHLVRRRGQEARLRCSPMKGHSHVYWYRQLPEEGLKFMVYLQKENIIDESGMPKERFSAEFPKEGPSILRIQQVVRGDSAAYFCASSPVWDIKETQYFGPGTRLLVL.

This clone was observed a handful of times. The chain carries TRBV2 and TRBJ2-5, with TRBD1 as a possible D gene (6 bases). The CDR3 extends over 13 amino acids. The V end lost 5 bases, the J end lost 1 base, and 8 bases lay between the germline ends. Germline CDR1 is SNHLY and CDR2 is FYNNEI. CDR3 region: CASSPGVQETQYF. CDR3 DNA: TGTGCCAGCAGTCCAGGGGTCCAAGAGACCCAGTACTTC.

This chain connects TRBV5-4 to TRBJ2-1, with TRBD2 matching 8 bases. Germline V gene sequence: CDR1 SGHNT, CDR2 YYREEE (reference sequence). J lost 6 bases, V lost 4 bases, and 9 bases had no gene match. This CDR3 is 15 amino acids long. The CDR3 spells CASSLAAGVSNEQFF. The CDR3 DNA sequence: TGTGCCAGCAGCCTCGCAGCGGGAGTGAGCAATGAGCAGTTCTTC.

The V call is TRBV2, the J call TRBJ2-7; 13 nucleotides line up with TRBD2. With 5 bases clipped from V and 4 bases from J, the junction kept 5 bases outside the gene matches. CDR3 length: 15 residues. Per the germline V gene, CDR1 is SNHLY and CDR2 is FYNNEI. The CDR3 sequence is CASSSPGLAGYEQYF. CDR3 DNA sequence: TGTGCCAGCAGTTCTCCGGGACTAGCGGGGTACGAGCAGTACTTC.

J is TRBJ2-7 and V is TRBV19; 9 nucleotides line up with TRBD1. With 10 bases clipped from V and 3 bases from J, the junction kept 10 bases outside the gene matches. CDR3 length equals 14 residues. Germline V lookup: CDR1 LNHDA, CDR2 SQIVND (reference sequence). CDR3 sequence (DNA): TGTGCCACCCGCCCGGGACAGGGCGTCTACGAGCAGTACTTC. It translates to CATRPGQGVYEQYF. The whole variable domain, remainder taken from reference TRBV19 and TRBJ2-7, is DGGITQSPKYLFRKEGQNVTLSCEQNLNHDAMYWYRQDPGQGLRLIYYSQIVNDFQKGDIAEGYSVSREKKESFPLTVTSAQKNPTAFYLCATRPGQGVYEQYFGPGTRLTVT.

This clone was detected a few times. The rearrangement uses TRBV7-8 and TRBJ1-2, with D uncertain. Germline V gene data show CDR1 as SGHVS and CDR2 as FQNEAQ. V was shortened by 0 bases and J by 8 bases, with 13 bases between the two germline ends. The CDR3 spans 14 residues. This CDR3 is CASSLAGGQLGYTF. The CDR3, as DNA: TGTGCCAGCAGCTTAGCCGGCGGGCAGCTCGGCTACACCTTC.

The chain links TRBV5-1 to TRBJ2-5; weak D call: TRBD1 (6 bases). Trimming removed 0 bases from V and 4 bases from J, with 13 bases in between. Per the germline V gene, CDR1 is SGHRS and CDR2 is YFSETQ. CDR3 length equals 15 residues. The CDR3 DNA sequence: TGCGCCAGCAGCTTGGCCTGGGGGCAGGGAGAGACCCAGTACTTC. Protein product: CASSLAWGQGETQYF.